Listed below are T cell receptor beta chains from one sample, sequenced in a study of T cell changes during pregnancy in multiple sclerosis. Clones were sequenced by immunoSEQ multiplex PCR, and TCRdb holds only the in-frame ones, with some missing. Of about 100,000 clones in the sample, 90% were seen once. Source: peripheral blood, taken in the second trimester of pregnancy. The receptors originated from a female donor in good health, enrolled as a control in a pregnancy study. Each CDR3 is given with its conserved first and last residue. A D gene is named only where the DNA matches it firmly. Clone size, where shown, is once, few, many, or a class for clones that have expanded.

NA	TRBJ1-2	TRBV7-2	NA	TGTGCCAGCAGCTTAGCCCGACAGTCCAACTATGGCTACACCTTC	CASSLARQSNYGYTF
NA	TRBJ2-7	TRBV10-3	NA	TGTGCCATCCAGGGTGCTTCCTACGAGCAGTACTTC	CAIQGASYEQYF
TRBD2	TRBJ2-3	TRBV5-4	NA	TGTGCCACTCGCCCCCAGCGGGGGGCCACAGATACGCAGTATTTT	CATRPQRGATDTQYF
NA	TRBJ1-3	TRBV2	NA	TGTGCCAGCAGAGGGGTTATCTCTGGAAACACCATATATTTT	CASRGVISGNTIYF
TRBD2	TRBJ2-6	TRBV5-1	once	TGCGCCAGCAGCTTGGGAGCGGGGGGCTCTGGGGCCAACGTCCTGACTTTC	CASSLGAGGSGANVLTF
TRBD1	TRBJ2-7	TRBV6-5	NA	TGTGCCAGCAGCGCCGGGACAGGACGCTACGAGCAGTACTTC	CASSAGTGRYEQYF
NA	TRBJ2-1	TRBV30	NA	TGTGCCTGGAGCAAAACCGGACTAGAGCAGTTCTTC	CAWSKTGLEQFF
TRBD2	TRBJ2-2	TRBV5-1	NA	TGCGCCAGCAGCTCTTCTCTCAGCGGGAGAGGCACCGGGGAGCTGTTTTTT	CASSSSLSGRGTGELFF
TRBD2	TRBJ2-7	TRBV7-8	once	TGTGCCAGCAGCCACTTCGGGGGGTCCTACGAGCAGTACTTC	CASSHFGGSYEQYF
NA	TRBJ2-2	TRBV6-4	few	TGTGCCAGCAGTGCAGGGAACACCGGGGAGCTGTTTTTT	CASSAGNTGELFF
TRBD1	TRBJ1-5	TRBV19	NA	TGTGCCAGTAGTATCGAAGACAGGGGGCCCAATCAGCCCCAGCATTTT	CASSIEDRGPNQPQHF
TRBD1	TRBJ2-2	TRBV25-1	NA	TGTGCCAGCAGTGAGACAGGGATCGGTCGCACCGGGGAGCTGTTTTTT	CASSETGIGRTGELFF
TRBD1	TRBJ1-5	TRBV5-4	NA	TGTGCCAGCAGTCGTGACAGGGAAGGTCAGCCCCAGCATTTT	CASSRDREGQPQHF
NA	TRBJ2-7	TRBV5-1	NA	TGCGCCAGCAGCTTGGAGCTAGCGAGCTACGAGCAGTACTTC	CASSLELASYEQYF
NA	TRBJ2-5	TRBV5-4	NA	TGTGCCAGCAGCTTGTTGGGCTCGAAAGAGACCCAGTACTTC	CASSLLGSKETQYF
NA	TRBJ2-2	TRBV29-1	NA	TGCAGCGTGCAAACTATGAAGGACGGGGAGCTGTTTTTT	CSVQTMKDGELFF
TRBD1	TRBJ1-4	TRBV5-1	once	TGCGCCAGCAGCTTGGCCGGCAGGGGGAGTCCTAATGAAAAACTGTTTTTT	CASSLAGRGSPNEKLFF
TRBD1	TRBJ2-2	TRBV5-1	NA	TGCGCCAGCAGCTTGGACAGGGGCTCCGGGGAGCTGTTTTTT	CASSLDRGSGELFF
NA	TRBJ1-2	TRBV30	once	TGTGCCTGGAGTGATACAGCTCTTGGGTGGGTTGGCTACACCTTC	CAWSDTALGWVGYTF
TRBD1	TRBJ2-3	TRBV28	NA	TGTGCCATTAACAGGGGGACACGGGGAGATACGCAGTATTTT	CAINRGTRGDTQYF
TRBD1	TRBJ1-1	TRBV9	NA	TGTGCCAGCAGCTCCAGGGGGGAGGCTTTCTTT	CASSSRGEAFF
NA	TRBJ2-7	TRBV6-6	NA	TGTGCCAGCAGTTGGCGGACAGACTCAGAAAAGCAGTACTTC	CASSWRTDSEKQYF
NA	TRBJ2-1	TRBV6-5	NA	TGTGCCAGCTCCAAGGCCCCAGGGACCTACAATGAGCAGTTCTTC	CASSKAPGTYNEQFF
TRBD1	TRBJ2-7	TRBV15	NA	TGTGCCACTGGGACAGGGTCACAATCCTACGAGCAGTACTTC	CATGTGSQSYEQYF
TRBD1	TRBJ2-7	TRBV5-6	NA	TGTGCCAGCAGCTTGGACAGGGGAGACGAGCAGTACTTC	CASSLDRGDEQYF
NA	TRBJ1-1	TRBV19	NA	TGTGCCAGCCTGAGAGGCACTGAAGCTTTCTTT	CASLRGTEAFF
NA	TRBJ2-3	TRBV7-9	NA	TGTGCCAGCAGCCGCAGGGAAATCACAGATACGCAGTATTTT	CASSRREITDTQYF
TRBD2	TRBJ2-1	TRBV19	NA	TGTGCCAGTAGGGCGGCGGGAGGGGGCAATGAGCAGTTCTTC	CASRAAGGGNEQFF
TRBD1	TRBJ1-6	TRBV7-2	few	TGTGCCAGCAGCTTAGGACAGGGGCTTGGATCACCCCTCCACTTT	CASSLGQGLGSPLHF
NA	TRBJ2-1	TRBV4-3	NA	TGCGCCAGCAGCCAAGATTGGACAGCCGATTACAATGAGCAGTTCTTC	CASSQDWTADYNEQFF
TRBD2	TRBJ2-2	TRBV9	NA	TGTGCCAGCAGCGTAGCTCCTGAACTAGCGGCAGGTCGCGGGGAGCTGTTTTTT	CASSVAPELAAGRGELFF
NA	TRBJ1-5	TRBV4-1	NA	TGCGCCAGCAGCCCGCAGGCCGATAGCAATCAGCCCCAGCATTTT	CASSPQADSNQPQHF
TRBD1	TRBJ1-2	TRBV28	NA	TGTGCCAGCGCTACGGCGGACAGGCTAGTTGGCTACACCTTC	CASATADRLVGYTF
TRBD2	TRBJ2-3	TRBV5-4	NA	TGTGCCAGCACCAACCCGGGGAGGGGAGTCACAGATACGCAGTATTTT	CASTNPGRGVTDTQYF
TRBD1	TRBJ1-1	TRBV18	NA	TGTGCCAGCTCTCGGGACAGGGAGAACACTGAAGCTTTCTTT	CASSRDRENTEAFF
NA	TRBJ1-2	TRBV5-1	NA	TGCGCCAGCAGCTTGGTCGGTTATGGCTACACCTTC	CASSLVGYGYTF
NA	TRBJ1-4	TRBV11-2	NA	TGTGCCAGCAGCGGCTTGCGTGGGAGAAGGGAAAAACTGTTTTTT	CASSGLRGRREKLFF
NA	TRBJ1-6	TRBV5-6	NA	TGTGCCAGCAGCTTGAACAGGGCAAGGTCCTATAATTCACCCCTCCACTTT	CASSLNRARSYNSPLHF
TRBD1	TRBJ2-7	TRBV4-3	NA	TGCGCCAGCAGCCAAGATATTCGGGACAGCTACGAGCAGTACTTC	CASSQDIRDSYEQYF
TRBD1	TRBJ1-3	TRBV6-5	once	TGTGCCAGCAGTGTGGACAGGACCGGAAACACCATATATTTT	CASSVDRTGNTIYF
NA	TRBJ2-3	TRBV5-4	NA	TGTGCCAGCAGCCGGGACCGGGGGGCTAGCACAGATACGCAGTATTTT	CASSRDRGASTDTQYF